This T cell receptor beta chain was sequenced for a study of blood T cell repertoires in COVID-19. Study information: Samples taken during acute and convalescent COVID-19 were collected in the United States, Italy and Spain. Nucleic acid was either cDNA or gDNA, and it came from T cells, B-cell-depleted T cells, or PBMCs.

In this sample, this clone turned up once. There are 15 residues in the CDR3. Germline V gene lookup returns CDR1 SGHAT and CDR2 FQNNGV. Deletions cut 0 bases from V and 6 bases from J, with 12 bases between. In the original analysis: Amplification from reference gene primers served as the basis for estimated nucleated cell counts. Profiled with immunoSEQ multiplex PCR; TCRdb holds only in-frame clones, not every one. That table supplies the V and J calls and clone size; D and trimming were determined from the DNA. The data contain about 42,000 clones, 70% to 90% of them seen just once; the ten biggest clones take up roughly an eighth.

This clonotype originated in a woman in her sixties or seventies in a cohort sampled during active COVID-19. The sample consisted of peripheral blood. The chain is built from TRBV11-2 and TRBJ2-1; TRBD2 is a possible D gene (6 bases). CDR3 in DNA: TGTGCCAGCAGCTTAGAAGTTAGCGGAGCCAATGAGCAGTTCTTC. It is translated as CASSLEVSGANEQFF.